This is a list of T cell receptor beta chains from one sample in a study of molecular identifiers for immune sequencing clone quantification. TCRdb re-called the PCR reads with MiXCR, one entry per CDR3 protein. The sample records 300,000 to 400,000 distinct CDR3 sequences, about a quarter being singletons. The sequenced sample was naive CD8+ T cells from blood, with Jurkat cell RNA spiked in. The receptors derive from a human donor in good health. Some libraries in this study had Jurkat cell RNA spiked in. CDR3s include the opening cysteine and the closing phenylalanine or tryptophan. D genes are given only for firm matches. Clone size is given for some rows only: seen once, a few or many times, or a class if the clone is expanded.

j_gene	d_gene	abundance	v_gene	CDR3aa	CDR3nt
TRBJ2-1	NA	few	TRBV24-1	CATSDSGSYNEQFF	TGTGCCACCAGTGATTCAGGCTCCTACAATGAGCAGTTCTTC
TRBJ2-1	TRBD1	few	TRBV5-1	CASISSDRGVYSERFF	TGCGCCAGCATTTCCTCGGACAGGGGGGTTTACAGTGAGCGGTTCTTC
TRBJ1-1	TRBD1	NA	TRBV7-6	CASSRGTVTEAFF	TGTGCCAGCAGCCGAGGGACAGTCACTGAAGCTTTCTTT
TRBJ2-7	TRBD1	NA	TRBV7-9	CASSFGTGERYEQYF	TGTGCCAGCAGCTTCGGGACAGGGGAACGGTACGAGCAGTACTTC
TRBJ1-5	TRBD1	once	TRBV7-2	CASSLTDRYSNQPPHF	TGTGCCAGCAGCTTAACGGACAGGTATAGCAATCAGCCCCCGCATTTT
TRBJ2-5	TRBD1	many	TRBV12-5	CASGSDRGFQETQYF	TGTGCTAGTGGTAGCGACAGGGGTTTCCAAGAGACCCAGTACTTC
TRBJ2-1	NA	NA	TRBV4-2	CASSGTGTDPFAEQFF	TGTGCCAGCAGCGGAACCGGGACGGACCCTTTTGCTGAGCAGTTCTTC
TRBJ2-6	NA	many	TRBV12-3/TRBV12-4	CASSLLLTPSGANVLTF	TGTGCCAGCAGTCTCTTACTAACCCCCTCTGGGGCCAACGTCCTGACTTTC
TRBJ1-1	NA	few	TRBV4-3	CASSQRGGDAEAFF	TGCGCCAGCAGCCAAAGGGGCGGGGACGCTGAAGCTTTCTTT
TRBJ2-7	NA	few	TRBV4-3	CASSQAHWSNPNYEQYF	TGCGCCAGCAGCCAAGCGCATTGGAGCAATCCCAACTACGAGCAGTACTTC
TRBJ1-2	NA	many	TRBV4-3	CASSATNYGYTF	TGCGCCAGCAGCGCAACAAACTATGGCTACACCTTC
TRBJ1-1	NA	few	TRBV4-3	CASSQERGRPSMNTEAFF	TGCGCCAGCAGCCAAGAACGCGGCCGTCCTTCCATGAACACTGAAGCTTTCTTT
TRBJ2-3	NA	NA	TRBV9	CASSVDGPPGDTQYF	TGTGCCAGCAGCGTAGATGGGCCGCCCGGTGATACGCAGTATTTT
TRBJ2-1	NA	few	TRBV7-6	CASSLVRLGRHNEQFF	TGTGCCAGCAGCTTAGTGAGGCTAGGACGGCACAATGAGCAGTTCTTC
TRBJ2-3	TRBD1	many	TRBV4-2	CASSQVGDRMDTQYF	TGTGCCAGCAGCCAAGTGGGGGACAGGATGGATACGCAGTATTTT
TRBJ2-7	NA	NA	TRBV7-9	CTSSLARTNLASYEQYF	TGTACCAGCAGCTTAGCGCGGACCAACTTAGCCTCCTACGAGCAGTACTTC
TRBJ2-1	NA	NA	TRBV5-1	CASSWGTTEQFF	TGCGCCAGCAGCTGGGGGACGACTGAGCAGTTCTTC
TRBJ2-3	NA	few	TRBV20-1	CSARPQILAHTDTQYF	TGCAGTGCTAGACCCCAGATTTTGGCTCACACAGATACGCAGTATTTT
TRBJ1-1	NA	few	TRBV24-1	CATSDFSGEAFF	TGTGCCACCAGTGATTTCTCAGGTGAAGCTTTCTTT
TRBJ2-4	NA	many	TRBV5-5	CASSFGNIQYF	TGTGCCAGCAGCTTCGGAAACATTCAGTACTTC
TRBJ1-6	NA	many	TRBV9	CASSAGTDSPLHF	TGTGCCAGCAGCGCCGGGACGGATTCACCCCTCCACTTT
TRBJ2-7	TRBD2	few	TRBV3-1	CASSPLAGGHYEQYF	TGTGCCAGCAGCCCCTTAGCGGGGGGCCACTACGAGCAGTACTTC
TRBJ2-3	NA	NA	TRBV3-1	CASSPRLESDTRYF	TGTGCCAGCAGTCCGAGACTAGAGTCAGATACGCGGTATTTT
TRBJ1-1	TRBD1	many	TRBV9	CASSPWTGDPAEAFF	TGTGCCAGCAGCCCCTGGACAGGGGATCCGGCTGAAGCTTTCTTT
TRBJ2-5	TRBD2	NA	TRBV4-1	CASSQDSGQETQYF	TGCGCCAGCAGCCAAGATAGCGGGCAAGAGACCCAGTACTTC
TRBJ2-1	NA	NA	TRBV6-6	CASSYVVADNEQFF	TGTGCCAGCAGTTACGTGGTAGCGGACAATGAGCAGTTCTTC
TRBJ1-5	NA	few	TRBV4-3	CASSPSWDGSNQPQHF	TGCGCCAGCAGCCCATCCTGGGACGGTAGCAATCAGCCCCAGCATTTT
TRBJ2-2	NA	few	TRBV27	CASKPGGILNTGELFF	TGTGCCAGCAAACCAGGGGGGATTTTGAACACCGGGGAGCTGTTTTTT